This entry lists 27 T cell receptor beta chains sequenced from one sample in a study of shared clonotypes between healthy human individuals. Profiling relied on immunoSEQ multiplex PCR, and the TCRdb table lists in-frame clones only, not all of them. This sample has fewer than 1 million clones, with 90% to 97% found just once. Cells designated naive CD8 were CD45RO-negative and were positively selected for CCR7, with terminally differentiated effector memory CD45RA+ cells excluded. Sequenced input: naive CD8+ T cells sorted from blood. The receptor set was obtained from a man aged 25-40 years in good health.

This sequence joins TRBV7-9 and TRBJ2-2; the D is unclear. Trimming pared 1 base from V and 0 bases from J, leaving 3 bases between. The CDR3 is 14 amino acids. Germline CDR1 SEHNR, CDR2 FQNEAQ (reference sequence). The CDR3 sequence is CASSLDPNTGELFF. DNA for the CDR3: TGTGCCAGCAGCTTAGACCCGAACACCGGGGAGCTGTTTTTT.

The CDR3 sequence is CASTPLGKSEQYF. The CDR3 region has the DNA TGTGCCAGCACGCCCCTGGGGAAGAGCGAGCAGTACTTC. The chain links TRBV25-1 to TRBJ2-7; D is uncertain. The V gene's germline CDR1 is MGHDK and CDR2 SYGVNS. The CDR3 runs 13 residues. Trimming cost V 7 bases and J 6 bases, with 16 bases left between them.

The chain employs TRBV7-9 and TRBJ1-4, with 7 bases identical to TRBD1. Germline V gives CDR1 SEHNR, CDR2 FQNEAQ (reference sequence). V lost 2 bases to trimming and J lost 8 bases; unmatched junction nucleotides: 11. The CDR3 spans 16 residues. CDR3 DNA sequence: TGTGCCAGCAGCTTACCTCTTTCAGGGGGGGTAGAAAAACTGTTTTTT. Translating gives CASSLPLSGGVEKLFF.

V and J are TRBV10-3 and TRBJ1-2; 10 bases map to TRBD1. The CDR3 is 14 residues long. Trimming cost V 6 bases and J 4 bases; bases outside gene matches: 5. Germline loops: CDR1 ENHRY, CDR2 SYGVKD. The CDR3 sequence: CAIRGTGAPYGYTF. The CDR3 coding sequence is TGTGCCATCAGGGGGACAGGGGCTCCCTATGGCTACACCTTC.

The chain is built from TRBV19 and TRBJ2-7, with no clear D. Germline-derived CDR1 and CDR2 are LNHDA and SQIVND (reference sequence). The length of the CDR3 is 13 residues. V dropped 6 bases and J dropped 3 bases, with 12 bases sitting between them. The DNA of the CDR3 is TGTGCCAGTAGCGCATACCAAAACTACGAGCAGTACTTC. Translating it yields CASSAYQNYEQYF.

The chain couples TRBV4-3 to TRBJ2-1; 11 bases are shared with TRBD2. Germline trimming cut 0 bases from V and 6 bases from J; bases unmatched to any gene: 7. Germline CDR1 LGHNA, CDR2 YSLEER. This CDR3 has 17 residues. The CDR3 DNA is TGCGCCAGCAGCCAAGATAGATTTGGGACTAGCGGCAATGAGCAGTTCTTC. Translated, it gives CASSQDRFGTSGNEQFF.

The chain recombines TRBV29-1 with TRBJ2-3; D may match TRBD1 or TRBD2 (6 bases each). CDR1 and CDR2 from the germline V gene are SQVTM and ANQGSEA. This CDR3 is 14 amino acids long. Deletions cut 5 bases from V and 3 bases from J, with 15 bases between. CDR3 in DNA: TGCAGCGTTCCGGGACAAGGGAGGACAGATACGCAGTATTTT. It specifies CSVPGQGRTDTQYF.

This chain connects TRBV7-2 to TRBJ2-2, with no clear D. V lost 7 bases to trimming and J lost 5 bases, with 11 bases between them. The CDR3 length is 13 residues. Germline V CDR1 and CDR2: SGHTA, FQGNSA. The CDR3 DNA reads TGTGCCAGCATCCTACGACCGACCGGGGAGCTGTTTTTT. It specifies CASILRPTGELFF.

This chain uses TRBV27 with TRBJ2-7; 8 bases are shared with TRBD1. The CDR3 contains 15 residues. V dropped 4 bases and J dropped 3; count of bases not matched to a gene: 8. The germline V gene has CDR1 MNHEY and CDR2 SMNVEV (reference sequence). CDR3 residues: CASSSDRVPFYEQYF. DNA of the CDR3: TGTGCCAGCAGTTCGGACAGGGTTCCCTTCTACGAGCAGTACTTC.

The chain is built from TRBV29-1 and TRBJ1-2; D uncertain. The CDR3 extends over 13 amino acids. The V gene lost 4 bases and the J gene lost 1 base, with 10 bases spanning the gap. CDR1 and CDR2 from the germline V gene are SQVTM and ANQGSEA. In DNA form, the CDR3 reads TGCAGCGTTGTTGGCGGACTTAACTATGGCTACACCTTC. It encodes CSVVGGLNYGYTF.

This clone was detected once. The chain uses TRBV9 and TRBJ1-4; TRBD1 matches 7 bases. V gave up 3 bases and J gave up 8 bases; unmatched junction bases: 7. Germline loops: CDR1 SGDLS, CDR2 YYNGEE. The CDR3 sequence is 14 residues long. The CDR3 nucleotides are TGTGCCAGCAGCGGAAGACAGGGTGGCGAAAAACTGTTTTTT. This encodes CASSGRQGGEKLFF.

The chain is built from TRBV7-8 and TRBJ2-3; the match to TRBD2 covers 7 bases. The CDR3 is 14 amino acids. CDR1 is SGHVS, CDR2 FQNEAQ, per germline. Trimming at V came to 3 bases and at J to 3 bases, leaving 3 bases not matched to a gene. DNA of the CDR3: TGTGCCAGCAGCTTTCGCGGGAGTACAGATACGCAGTATTTT. Translating it yields CASSFRGSTDTQYF. Full variable domain (missing parts from reference TRBV7-8 and TRBJ2-3): GAGVSQSPRYKVAKRGQDVALRCDPISGHVSLFWYQQALGQGPEFLTYFQNEAQLDKSGLPSDRFFAERPEGSVSTLKIQRTQQEDSAVYLCASSFRGSTDTQYFGPGTRLTVL.

The genes are TRBV11-2 and TRBJ2-3, with D perhaps TRBD2 (6 bases). This CDR3 comprises 15 residues. The V gene lost 7 bases and the J gene lost 2 bases, with 16 bases spanning the gap. Looked up from germline, CDR1 is SGHAT and CDR2 is FQNNGV. CDR3 nucleotide sequence: TGTGCCAGCATCGCTTACGCGGGATTCACAGATACGCAGTATTTT. Translating gives CASIAYAGFTDTQYF.

As to this clone: Other DNA sequences in this sample translate to the same CDR3. This chain links TRBV19 with TRBJ2-7, with unresolved D. The CDR3 loop spans 13 amino acids. Germline CDR1 is LNHDA and CDR2 is SQIVND (reference sequence). V was shortened by 1 base and J by 0 bases, with 4 bases between the two germline ends. The chain's CDR3 is CASSIGPSYEQYF. CDR3 nucleotide sequence: TGTGCCAGTAGTATAGGACCCTCCTACGAGCAGTACTTC.

CDR3 bases: TGTGCCAGCTCACCAAAAACAGCCTACGAGCAGTACTTC. Its translation is CASSPKTAYEQYF. The chain combines TRBV18 with TRBJ2-7; D is ambiguous. Per the germline V gene, CDR1 is KGHSH and CDR2 is LQKENI. Trimming left V 2 bases short and J 2 bases short, with 7 bases between. The CDR3 length is 13 residues.

V gene TRBV11-2 combines with J gene TRBJ1-2; no reliable D call. This CDR3 has 15 amino acids. The V gene's germline CDR1 is SGHAT and CDR2 FQNNGV. Trimming removed 2 bases at V and 2 bases at J, with 12 bases between. Written as DNA, the CDR3 is TGTGCCAGCAGCTTATGGGCCGTACCCAACTATGGCTACACCTTC. This gives the protein CASSLWAVPNYGYTF. Full variable domain (missing parts from reference TRBV11-2 and TRBJ1-2): EAGVAQSPRYKIIEKRQSVAFWCNPISGHATLYWYQQILGQGPKLLIQFQNNGVVDDSQLPKDRFSAERLKGVDSTLKIQPAKLEDSAVYLCASSLWAVPNYGYTFGSGTRLTVV.

The V and J genes are TRBV5-5 and TRBJ1-1, with D maybe TRBD1 (5 bases). Germline CDR1 and CDR2: SGHKS and YYEKEE (reference sequence). CDR3 length equals 15 residues. Trimming shortened V by 3 bases and J by 2 bases, and 14 bases separated the two germline ends. The CDR3 loop is CASSSPQGLNTEAFF. DNA for the CDR3: TGTGCCAGCAGCTCCCCCCAGGGCCTCAACACTGAAGCTTTCTTT.

The rearrangement uses TRBV10-3 and TRBJ2-3; no clear D gene. V was trimmed by 7 bases and J by 0 bases, leaving 17 bases between them. This CDR3 spans 16 amino acids. Germline CDR1 and CDR2: ENHRY and SYGVKD. The CDR3 DNA reads as TGTGCCATCAATCAATCCCCCACGACTAGCACAGATACGCAGTATTTT. Protein product: CAINQSPTTSTDTQYF.

Here the CDR3 DNA reads TGTGCCAGCTCACCACCGGGTTTAGCCCCCTACGAGCAGTACTTC. Translation gives CASSPPGLAPYEQYF. This sequence joins TRBV18 and TRBJ2-7, with D hard to call. The CDR3 is 15 residues long. Germline V lookup: CDR1 KGHSH, CDR2 LQKENI. Between the trimmed V and J ends, which lost 0 bases and 2 bases, there was a span of 11 bases.

This chain connects TRBV29-1 to TRBJ2-1; 8 bases map to TRBD2. Trimming removed 5 bases from V and 6 bases from J; junction bases left unmatched: 9. The CDR3 is 14 amino acids. From germline, CDR1 is SQVTM and CDR2 ANQGSEA. CDR3 sequence reads: CSVLSGSTGNEQFF. The DNA for the CDR3 is TGCAGCGTTCTGAGCGGGAGTACTGGCAATGAGCAGTTCTTC.

The chain combines TRBV20-1 with TRBJ2-7; D gene uncertain. Germline assignment: CDR1 DFQATT and CDR2 SNEGSKA (reference sequence). The V gene lost 5 bases and the J gene lost 7 bases, with 12 bases spanning the gap. This CDR3 has 11 residues. The CDR3 region is CSAGTAPEQYF. CDR3 nucleotide sequence: TGCAGTGCTGGCACAGCCCCTGAGCAGTACTTC.

The chain links TRBV28 to TRBJ2-1; D possibly corresponds to TRBD1 (5 bases). The CDR3 extends over 15 amino acids. Germline loops: CDR1 MDHEN, CDR2 SYDVKM. The ends were cut back, 6 bases at V and 2 bases at J, with 14 bases in the middle. The CDR3 bases are TGTGCCAGCAGCCGCCCCAGGGAAACCTACAATGAGCAGTTCTTC. Encoded protein: CASSRPRETYNEQFF.

The chain uses TRBV7-9 and TRBJ1-2; 7 nucleotides line up with TRBD1. The CDR3 totals 13 residues. V dropped 3 bases and J dropped 4; count of bases not matched to a gene: 2. Germline V gene sequence: CDR1 SEHNR, CDR2 FQNEAQ (reference sequence). The CDR3 sequence is CASSFGTVYGYTF. DNA of the CDR3: TGTGCCAGCAGCTTCGGGACAGTCTATGGCTACACCTTC.

The V call is TRBV11-2, the J call TRBJ2-1; 11 positions agree with TRBD2. The CDR3 spans 16 residues. CDR1 and CDR2 (germline): SGHAT, FQNNGV. V gave up 5 bases and J gave up 3 bases; unmatched junction bases: 6. This CDR3 is CASSGLTSGVYNEQFF. The CDR3, as DNA: TGTGCCAGCAGCGGACTGACTAGCGGGGTCTACAATGAGCAGTTCTTC. Combining the CDR3 with reference TRBV11-2 and TRBJ2-1 gives the whole variable domain EAGVAQSPRYKIIEKRQSVAFWCNPISGHATLYWYQQILGQGPKLLIQFQNNGVVDDSQLPKDRFSAERLKGVDSTLKIQPAKLEDSAVYLCASSGLTSGVYNEQFFGPGTRLTVL.

The genes are TRBV7-8 and TRBJ1-5, with a possible D match to TRBD1 (5 bases). Germline lookup yields CDR1 SGHVS and CDR2 FQNEAQ. The ends were cut back, 3 bases at V and 0 bases at J, with 12 bases in the middle. The CDR3 runs 16 residues. The CDR3 DNA is TGTGCCAGCAGCTTCACGGACATGGGTAGCAATCAGCCCCAGCATTTT. Protein: CASSFTDMGSNQPQHF.

The V call is TRBV9, the J call TRBJ2-7, with D perhaps TRBD1 or TRBD2 (5 bases each). From germline, CDR1 is SGDLS and CDR2 YYNGEE. V lost 4 bases to trimming and J lost 0 bases, with 11 bases between them. The CDR3 runs 14 residues. The CDR3 region has the DNA TGTGCCAGCAGCCCCTCAGGGACCTCCTACGAGCAGTACTTC. It yields the protein CASSPSGTSYEQYF.

This clone was counted once. The chain joins TRBV5-1 to TRBJ2-7; maybe TRBD1 (5 bases). V lost 0 bases to trimming and J lost 3 bases, with 10 bases between them. This CDR3 comprises 14 residues. Germline loops: CDR1 SGHRS, CDR2 YFSETQ. CDR3 in amino acids: CASSLVGADYEQYF. For the CDR3, the DNA is TGCGCCAGCAGCTTGGTAGGGGCTGACTACGAGCAGTACTTC.